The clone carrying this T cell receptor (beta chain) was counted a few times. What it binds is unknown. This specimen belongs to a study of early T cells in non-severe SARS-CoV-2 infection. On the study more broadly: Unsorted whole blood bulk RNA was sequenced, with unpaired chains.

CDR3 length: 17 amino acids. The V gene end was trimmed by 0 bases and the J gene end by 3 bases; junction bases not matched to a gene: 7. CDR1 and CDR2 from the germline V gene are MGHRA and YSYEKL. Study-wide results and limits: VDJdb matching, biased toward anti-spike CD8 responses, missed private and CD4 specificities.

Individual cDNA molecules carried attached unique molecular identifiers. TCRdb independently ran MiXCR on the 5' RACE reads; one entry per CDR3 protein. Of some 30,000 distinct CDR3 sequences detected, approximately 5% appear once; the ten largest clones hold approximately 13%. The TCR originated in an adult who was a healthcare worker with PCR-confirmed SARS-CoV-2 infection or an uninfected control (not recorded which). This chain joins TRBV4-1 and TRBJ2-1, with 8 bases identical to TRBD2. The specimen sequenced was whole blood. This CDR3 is CASSQDMGLGNYNEQFF. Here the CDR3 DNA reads TGCGCCAGCAGCCAAGACATGGGACTAGGAAACTACAATGAGCAGTTCTTC.